The 29 T cell receptor beta chains below all came from one sample that was sequenced in a study of T cell responses to AZD1222 COVID-19 vaccine. Sequenced by immunoSEQ multiplex PCR; TCRdb stores in-frame clones only, minus some. The sample includes 65,000 to 95,000 clones, over 75% seen only once; the top ten take under 11%. This specimen was peripheral blood, taken 28 days after the second AZD1222 dose. The receptors derive from an adult who received the AZD1222 COVID-19 vaccine.

This clone rates as medium-sized. V gene TRBV28 combines with J gene TRBJ2-3, with D perhaps TRBD1 (5 bases). V lost 7 bases and J lost 2, with 13 bases in between. The CDR3 runs 14 residues. Germline CDR1 is MDHEN and CDR2 is SYDVKM. This CDR3 reads CASTYRRHTDTQYF. The DNA for the CDR3 is TGTGCCAGCACCTACAGGCGGCACACAGATACGCAGTATTTT.

About this clone: Other nucleotide sequences in the sample specify the same CDR3. The rearrangement links TRBV11-2 to TRBJ1-3; tentatively, D is TRBD1 (5 bases). The CDR3 covers 14 residues. The V gene's germline CDR1 is SGHAT and CDR2 FQNNGV. Trimming pared 1 base from V and 4 bases from J, leaving 8 bases between. The CDR3: CASSLGAGGNTIYF. The CDR3 nucleotides are TGTGCCAGCAGCTTAGGGGCAGGGGGAAACACCATATATTTT.

The CDR3 DNA is TGTGCCAGCAGTTTAACTACTGACAGTCAGCCCCAGCATTTT. This gives the protein CASSLTTDSQPQHF. The chain recombines TRBV28 with TRBJ1-5; tentative D call: TRBD1 (5 bases). With 2 bases removed from V and 6 bases from J, the gap between germline ends came to 11 bases. CDR1 is MDHEN and CDR2 is SYDVKM in the germline V gene. The CDR3 has 14 residues. Full variable domain (outside the CDR3, taken from reference TRBV28 and TRBJ1-5): DVKVTQSSRYLVKRTGEKVFLECVQDMDHENMFWYRQDPGLGLRLIYFSYDVKMKEKGDIPEGYSVSREKKERFSLILESASTNQTSMYLCASSLTTDSQPQHFGDGTRLSIL.

The chain has TRBV19 and TRBJ2-7, with D tentatively TRBD2 (5 bases). CDR3 length: 14 amino acids. With 8 bases removed from V and 5 bases from J, the gap between germline ends came to 19 bases. Germline V gene sequence: CDR1 LNHDA, CDR2 SQIVND (reference sequence). The CDR3 loop reads CASRSLASGNEQYF. CDR3 in DNA: TGTGCCAGTCGTAGTCTGGCGTCGGGAAACGAGCAGTACTTC.

The DNA for the CDR3 is TGTGCCAGCAGCCAAGAGGCCGCTACTGCAGATACGCAGTATTTT. The encoded protein is CASSQEAATADTQYF. The chain combines TRBV3-1 (or the pseudogene TRBV3-2) with TRBJ2-3, with no clear D. The V gene lost 0 bases and the J gene lost 4 bases, with 11 bases spanning the gap. In germline, CDR1 is LGHDT, CDR2 YNNKEL (reference sequence). The CDR3 is made up of 15 amino acids.

The chain employs TRBV7-8 and TRBJ1-6, with 10 bases lining up with TRBD1. In germline, CDR1 is SGHVS, CDR2 FQNEAQ. The ends lost 5 bases at V and 16 bases at J; junction bases unmatched: 8. The CDR3 spans 13 residues. CDR3 loop: CASSGQTGGPLHF. The CDR3 DNA reads TGTGCCAGCAGCGGACAGACAGGGGGCCCGCTCCACTTT.

The chain joins TRBV5-6 to TRBJ1-2; possibly TRBD1 for D (5 bases). CDR1 and CDR2 from the germline V gene are SGHDT and YYEEEE. CDR3 size: 14 residues. Trimming cost V 4 bases and J 0 bases, with 10 bases left between them. The CDR3 DNA reads as TGTGCCAGCAGCCGGGGGAATTCTAACTATGGCTACACCTTC. It codes for CASSRGNSNYGYTF.

The chain employs TRBV6-5 and TRBJ2-3, with TRBD1 matching 9 bases. The V and J ends lost 6 bases and 5 bases, in that order; junction bases with no gene match: 6. The germline V gene encodes CDR1 MNHEY and CDR2 SVGAGI. This CDR3 spans 14 amino acids. DNA of the CDR3: TGTGCCAGCAGGTTCTGGGACAGGGTAGATACGCAGTATTTT. This sequence encodes CASRFWDRVDTQYF.

The rearrangement links TRBV6-5 to TRBJ1-5; unclear D gene. Trimming removed 8 bases at V and 4 bases at J, with 12 bases between. The germline V gene encodes CDR1 MNHEY and CDR2 SVGAGI. CDR3 length equals 13 residues. The CDR3 region has the DNA TGTGCCAGCGGTTTCGGGTTAAATCAGCCCCAGCATTTT. Protein: CASGFGLNQPQHF.

This clone turned up a few times. The chain couples TRBV9 to TRBJ2-5; 7 bases match TRBD2. V shed 4 bases and J 4 bases; nucleotides not matched to a gene: 10. The CDR3 is made up of 15 amino acids. Looked up from germline, CDR1 is SGDLS and CDR2 is YYNGEE. The CDR3 sequence is CASSPRVGEGETQYF. The CDR3 region has the DNA TGTGCCAGCAGCCCCAGGGTTGGGGAGGGAGAGACCCAGTACTTC.

The V call is TRBV5-8, the J call TRBJ1-1; TRBD1 might be the D (5 bases). Germline assignment: CDR1 SGHTS and CDR2 YDEGEE. The CDR3 runs 14 residues. The V end lost 0 bases, the J end lost 6 bases, and 12 bases lay between the germline ends. CDR3 coding DNA: TGTGCCAGCAGCTTGGCCCTAACAGGTGCTGAAGCTTTCTTT. Protein sequence: CASSLALTGAEAFF.

This clone was observed once. The V gene is TRBV19, the J gene TRBJ2-7; D gene ambiguous. CDR1 LNHDA and CDR2 SQIVND come from the germline V gene (reference sequence). V was clipped by 2 bases and J by 3 bases, with 8 bases between them. CDR3 length: 13 residues. This CDR3 reads CASSIYIFYEQYF. The CDR3, as DNA: TGTGCCAGTAGTATATACATTTTCTACGAGCAGTACTTC.

V and J are TRBV2 and TRBJ1-5; no clear D. This CDR3 has 13 residues. The germline CDR1 and CDR2 sequences are SNHLY and FYNNEI. Trimming pared 4 bases from V and 0 bases from J, leaving 4 bases between. The CDR3 loop is CASSVHSNQPQHF. In nucleotides, the CDR3 is TGTGCCAGCAGTGTCCATAGCAATCAGCCCCAGCATTTT.

The chain uses TRBV5-4 and TRBJ2-2, with 9 bases identical to TRBD1. With V trimmed by 0 bases and J by 4 bases, 7 bases remained unmatched. The CDR3 is 17 amino acids. Germline V gene sequence: CDR1 SGHNT, CDR2 YYREEE (reference sequence). The CDR3 is CASSLDRGRDFTGELFF. As DNA, the CDR3 is TGTGCCAGCAGCTTGGACAGGGGGCGAGATTTCACCGGGGAGCTGTTTTTT.

The chain recombines TRBV6-1 with TRBJ2-3; D call uncertain. CDR1 MNHNS and CDR2 SASEGT come from the germline V gene. The CDR3 has 16 residues. Trimming stripped 1 base from V and 3 bases from J, with 14 bases between. DNA of the CDR3: TGTGCCAGCAGTGAAGTAATCGGCACCGGAACAGATACGCAGTATTTT. Amino acid sequence: CASSEVIGTGTDTQYF.

This chain links TRBV28 with TRBJ1-2, with 9 nucleotides matching TRBD1. This CDR3 has 14 residues. Looked up from germline, CDR1 is MDHEN and CDR2 is SYDVKM. J lost 8 bases, V lost 8 bases, and 12 bases had no gene match. DNA of the CDR3: TGTGCCAGCGGGACAGGGAAGCGGTATTACGGCTACACCTTC. It specifies CASGTGKRYYGYTF.

The rearrangement uses TRBV4-2 and TRBJ2-2; the D gene could be TRBD1 or TRBD2 (5 bases each). The CDR3 sequence is 18 residues long. Germline assignment: CDR1 LGHNA and CDR2 YNFKEQ. V was shortened by 4 bases and J by 0 bases, with 18 bases between the two germline ends. The CDR3: CASSPHQGDPANTGELFF. CDR3 sequence (DNA): TGTGCCAGCAGCCCACACCAGGGAGACCCCGCGAACACCGGGGAGCTGTTTTTT.

In DNA, the CDR3 is TGCGCCAGCAGCCAAGCCGCAGGGGAGGTTCAGCCCCAGCATTTT. This gives the protein CASSQAAGEVQPQHF. V gene TRBV4-1 combines with J gene TRBJ1-5; TRBD1 is a possible D gene (6 bases). The CDR3 covers 15 residues. The germline V and J ends were trimmed by 1 base and 6 bases, with 13 bases remaining between them. From germline, CDR1 is MGHRA and CDR2 YSYEKL.

V usage is TRBV19 and J usage is TRBJ2-5, with 11 positions matching TRBD2. Germline loops: CDR1 LNHDA, CDR2 SQIVND (reference sequence). This CDR3 is 16 amino acids long. Losses at the gene ends were 7 bases for V and 1 base for J; bases not matched to a gene: 8. The DNA for the CDR3 is TGTGCCAGTACCTCGGGACTAGCGGACTCCCAAGAGACCCAGTACTTC. The encoded protein is CASTSGLADSQETQYF.

The J gene is TRBJ1-2, the V gene TRBV11-2; tentatively, D is TRBD1 (6 bases). The CDR3 consists of 15 residues. Germline assignment: CDR1 SGHAT and CDR2 FQNNGV. Trimming left V 5 bases short and J 7 bases short, with 20 bases between. The CDR3, as DNA: TGTGCCAGCAGCACTCCAACAGGGAGCTTTGGTGGCTACACCTTC. Translated, it gives CASSTPTGSFGGYTF.

This clone came up a few times. The rearrangement links TRBV3-1 (or the pseudogene TRBV3-2) to TRBJ2-4; D is undetermined. Trimming pared 3 bases from V and 1 base from J, leaving 19 bases between. Germline lookup yields CDR1 LGHDT and CDR2 YNNKEL (reference sequence). The CDR3 loop spans 18 amino acids. The DNA for the CDR3 is TGTGCCAGCAGCCACGACCTTAGTGGGCCGACGGCCAAAAACATTCAGTACTTC. Its protein is CASSHDLSGPTAKNIQYF.

This clone turned up a few times. Other nucleotide sequences from this sample produce the same CDR3. The chain combines TRBV5-6 with TRBJ1-5; D gene unclear. Germline CDR1 and CDR2: SGHDT and YYEEEE. The CDR3 consists of 13 residues. V was shortened by 0 bases and J by 4 bases, with 5 bases between the two germline ends. The CDR3 is CASSLGVNQPQHF. CDR3 DNA: TGTGCCAGCAGCTTGGGGGTAAATCAGCCCCAGCATTTT.

This CDR3 is CASSGTGNTGELFF. Written as DNA, the CDR3 is TGTGCCAGCAGCGGGACCGGGAACACCGGGGAGCTGTTTTTT. V gene TRBV6-5 combines with J gene TRBJ2-2; D may correspond to TRBD1 or TRBD2 (5 bases each). This CDR3 contains 14 residues. V was clipped by 6 bases and J by 1 base, with 9 bases between them. Looked up from germline, CDR1 is MNHEY and CDR2 is SVGAGI.

CDR3 nucleotide sequence: TGTGCCAGCAGCCTCGTCAAGAACACCGGGGAGCTGTTTTTT. This sequence encodes CASSLVKNTGELFF. The chain joins TRBV7-9 to TRBJ2-2; D not certain. From germline, CDR1 is SEHNR and CDR2 FQNEAQ (reference sequence). V was cut by 5 bases and J by 1 base, with 8 bases left in between. The CDR3 is 14 amino acids.

The CDR3 DNA reads as TGTGCCAGTAGCTCCCTTTCGTCTGGAAACACCATATATTTT. This translates into CASSSLSSGNTIYF. The chain combines TRBV19 with TRBJ1-3; D gene ambiguous. This CDR3 region has 14 residues. Per germline, CDR1 LNHDA and CDR2 SQIVND (reference sequence). V lost 6 bases to trimming and J lost 1 base, with 10 bases between them.

The CDR3 nucleotides read TGTGCCAGCACCAAAACCTACGAGCAGTACTTC. Protein: CASTKTYEQYF. The chain uses TRBV2 and TRBJ2-7; D is ambiguous. Trimming left V 7 bases short and J 2 bases short, with 6 bases between. Germline-derived CDR1 and CDR2 are SNHLY and FYNNEI. The CDR3 has 11 amino acids.

The chain links TRBV18 to TRBJ1-1; 7 bases align to TRBD1. The germline V gene has CDR1 KGHSH and CDR2 LQKENI. The J segment lost 6 bases and the V segment lost 4 bases, leaving 8 bases of the junction unmatched. The length of the CDR3 is 14 residues. The CDR3 loop reads CASSRGGEGAEAFF. Here the CDR3 DNA reads TGTGCCAGCTCACGAGGGGGCGAGGGCGCTGAAGCTTTCTTT.

The chain employs TRBV19 and TRBJ1-5; D unclear. The length of the CDR3 is 15 residues. The V end was cut by 3 bases, the J end by 1 base, with 10 bases between. Germline lookup yields CDR1 LNHDA and CDR2 SQIVND (reference sequence). CDR3 sequence reads: CASSIGGGSNQPQHF. As DNA, the CDR3 is TGTGCCAGTAGTATTGGTGGTGGCAGCAATCAGCCCCAGCATTTT.

CDR3 sequence: CASSVTDSNTEAFF. The CDR3, as DNA: TGTGCCAGCTCAGTGACAGACTCCAACACTGAAGCTTTCTTT. The chain couples TRBV18 to TRBJ1-1; perhaps TRBD1 as D (5 bases). CDR1 is KGHSH, CDR2 LQKENI, per germline. CDR3 size: 14 residues. V lost 5 bases and J 2 bases, leaving 12 bases between the germline ends.